Here is one T cell receptor (beta chain) with its context. The target antigen is unknown. The data are from a study of graft-versus-host responses after intestinal transplantation. Study summary: In this cohort, recipients had multivisceral, liver-intestinal, or isolated intestinal transplants.

TCRdb's table, derived via immunoSEQ multiplex PCR, lists solely in-frame clones and lacks some. The top ten clones hold about 0.2% of a sample with around 110,000 clones, roughly nine tenths of them seen once. Germline V lookup: CDR1 SGHKS, CDR2 YYEKEE (reference sequence). V was trimmed by 2 bases and J by 8 bases, leaving 13 bases between them. CDR3 length: 13 amino acids. The specimen was unstimulated CD4+ T cells sorted from spleen or lymph node cells, collected before transplant. V gene TRBV5-5 combines with J gene TRBJ1-1; D call uncertain. The clonotype originates from a human donor who was the organ donor for an intestinal transplant. The CDR3: CASSFSFGSEAFF. In DNA form, the CDR3 reads TGTGCCAGCAGCTTCAGTTTTGGATCCGAAGCTTTCTTT. The full variable domain, completed using reference TRBV5-5 and TRBJ1-1, is DAGVTQSPTHLIKTRGQQVTLRCSPISGHKSVSWYQQVLGQGPQFIFQYYEKEERGRGNFPDRFSARQFPNYSSELNVNALLLGDSALYLCASSFSFGSEAFFGQGTRLTVV.